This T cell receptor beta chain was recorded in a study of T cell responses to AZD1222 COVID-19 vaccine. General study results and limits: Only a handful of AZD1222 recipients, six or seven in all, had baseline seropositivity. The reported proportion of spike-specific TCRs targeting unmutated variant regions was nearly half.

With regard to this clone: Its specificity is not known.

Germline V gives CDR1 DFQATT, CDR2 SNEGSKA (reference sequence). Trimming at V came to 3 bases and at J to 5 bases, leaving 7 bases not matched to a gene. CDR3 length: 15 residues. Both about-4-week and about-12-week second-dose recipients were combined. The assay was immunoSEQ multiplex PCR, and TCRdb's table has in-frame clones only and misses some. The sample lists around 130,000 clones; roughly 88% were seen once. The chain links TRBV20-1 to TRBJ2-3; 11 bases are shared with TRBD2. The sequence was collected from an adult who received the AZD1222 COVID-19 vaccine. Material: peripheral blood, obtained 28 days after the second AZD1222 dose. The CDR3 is CSASPTSGVVDTQYF. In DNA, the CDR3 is TGCAGTGCTAGTCCGACTAGCGGGGTAGTAGATACGCAGTATTTT.